These 25 T cell receptor beta chains originate from one sample sequenced in a study of T cell repertoires in cytomegalovirus infection. Using its own MiXCR run on the reads, TCRdb lists one record per CDR3 protein. The sample carries 150,000 to 200,000 distinct CDR3 sequences, approximately 19% recorded once. The source material was PBMCs. The receptors stem from a human donor in good health (CMV status not recorded). Some clones in this sample may be carry-over from other donors' samples.

This sequence joins TRBV20-1 and TRBJ2-4; D perhaps matches TRBD2 (5 bases). This CDR3 is built from 14 residues. From germline, CDR1 is DFQATT and CDR2 SNEGSKA (reference sequence). Trimming took 4 bases from V and 6 from J, leaving 16 bases between them. The CDR3 DNA reads TGCAGTGCTATAAGGCCCCAAGGGAGAAACATTCAGTACTTC. Translation: CSAIRPQGRNIQYF.

This clonotype came up many times. V gene TRBV7-2 combines with J gene TRBJ2-3, with a weak D call TRBD2 (5 bases). V lost 5 bases and J 6 bases, leaving 15 bases between the germline ends. This CDR3 has 14 amino acids. The V gene's germline CDR1 is SGHTA and CDR2 FQGNSA. CDR3 sequence (DNA): TGTGCCAGCAGCCGGTCTGGAGGCCCGGATACGCAGTATTTT. Translating it yields CASSRSGGPDTQYF.

This sequence joins TRBV19 and TRBJ1-2; D may be TRBD1 (5 bases). The length of the CDR3 is 14 residues. CDR1 is LNHDA and CDR2 is SQIVND in the germline V gene (reference sequence). Trimming removed 8 bases at V and 5 bases at J, with 18 bases between. CDR3 nucleotides: TGTGCCAGTGGATCCGCGGCGGGGCGGTATGGCTACACCTTC. Translation: CASGSAAGRYGYTF.

The chain couples TRBV20-1 to TRBJ2-2; TRBD1 might be the D (5 bases). V gave up 0 bases and J gave up 0 bases, with 11 bases separating them. The CDR3 loop spans 16 amino acids. CDR1 is DFQATT, CDR2 SNEGSKA, per germline (reference sequence). CDR3 sequence: CSARDPRQTNTGELFF. DNA for the CDR3: TGCAGTGCTAGAGATCCGAGACAGACGAACACCGGGGAGCTGTTTTTT.

This clonotype was recorded many times. The gene calls are TRBV7-9 and TRBJ2-7, with TRBD1 identical over 7 bases. Germline V lookup: CDR1 SEHNR, CDR2 FQNEAQ (reference sequence). The CDR3 is made up of 15 amino acids. J gave up 3 bases and V 6 bases, and 11 bases lay outside the gene matches. For the CDR3, the DNA is TGTGCCAGCAGTGTCCCGGGACAGAACTTCTACGAGCAGTACTTC. Its translation: CASSVPGQNFYEQYF.

V gene TRBV30 combines with J gene TRBJ2-1; 12 nucleotides match TRBD2. This CDR3 is 15 amino acids long. Germline trimming cut 3 bases from V and 6 bases from J; bases unmatched to any gene: 6. CDR1 is GTSNPN and CDR2 is SVGIG in the germline V gene (reference sequence). The CDR3 is CAWSDGLAGINEQFF. The CDR3 coding sequence is TGTGCCTGGAGCGACGGACTAGCGGGAATCAATGAGCAGTTCTTC.

This clonotype showed up many times. The chain is built from TRBV12-3 or TRBV12-4 and TRBJ2-7, with D perhaps matching TRBD1 or TRBD2 (5 bases each). The CDR3 is 12 amino acids. With 5 bases removed from V and 9 bases from J, the gap between germline ends came to 14 bases. Here the CDR3 reads CASSPSLGAQYF. CDR3 nucleotides: TGTGCCAGCAGTCCCTCTCTCGGGGCGCAGTACTTC.

This clonotype was seen more than once but under ten times. The J gene is TRBJ1-5, the V gene TRBV19; the match to TRBD1 covers 10 bases. Germline V gene sequence: CDR1 LNHDA, CDR2 SQIVND (reference sequence). Germline trimming cut 9 bases from V and 9 bases from J; bases unmatched to any gene: 11. The CDR3 loop spans 14 amino acids. CDR3 nucleotides: TGTGCCAGAGGGACCGGACAGGGGGGTATGCCCCAGCATTTT. The encoded protein is CARGTGQGGMPQHF.

This chain uses TRBV19 with TRBJ1-1; 8 positions match TRBD1. Germline V CDR1 and CDR2: LNHDA, SQIVND (reference sequence). J gave up 3 bases and V 4 bases, and 1 base lay outside the gene matches. This CDR3 comprises 13 residues. CDR3 sequence reads: CASSKDRDTEAFF. The CDR3 coding sequence is TGTGCCAGTAGTAAGGACAGGGACACTGAAGCTTTCTTT.

This clonotype was detected ten times or more. The chain uses TRBV7-9 and TRBJ2-5; D ambiguous. Between the trimmed V and J ends, which lost 0 bases and 2 bases, there was a span of 1 base. CDR1 SEHNR and CDR2 FQNEAQ come from the germline V gene (reference sequence). The CDR3 covers 12 residues. DNA for the CDR3: TGTGCCAGCAGCTTAGCACAAGAGACCCAGTACTTC. This sequence encodes CASSLAQETQYF.

This rearrangement joins TRBV7-9 to TRBJ1-1; perhaps TRBD1 as D (5 bases). This CDR3 is built from 15 residues. Per germline, CDR1 SEHNR and CDR2 FQNEAQ (reference sequence). V was shortened by 5 bases and J by 0 bases, with 13 bases between the two germline ends. CDR3 residues: CASSPARDLNTEAFF. The CDR3, as DNA: TGTGCCAGCAGCCCAGCCCGGGACTTGAACACTGAAGCTTTCTTT.

V usage is TRBV28 and J usage is TRBJ2-7, with D perhaps TRBD2 (6 bases). The CDR3 has 13 residues. Trimming removed 6 bases at V and 7 bases at J, with 16 bases between. Looked up from germline, CDR1 is MDHEN and CDR2 is SYDVKM. In DNA form, the CDR3 reads TGTGCCAGCAGCCGCTGGGGGGATTGGGAGCAGTACTTC. This translates into CASSRWGDWEQYF. The entire variable domain, with the rest obtained from reference TRBV28 and TRBJ2-7, is as follows: DVKVTQSSRYLVKRTGEKVFLECVQDMDHENMFWYRQDPGLGLRLIYFSYDVKMKEKGDIPEGYSVSREKKERFSLILESASTNQTSMYLCASSRWGDWEQYFGPGTRLTVT.

The chain carries TRBV7-8 and TRBJ1-5; the D gene is possibly TRBD1 (5 bases). V gave up 5 bases and J gave up 2 bases, with 19 bases separating them. This CDR3 contains 17 residues. Germline CDR1 SGHVS, CDR2 FQNEAQ. CDR3 sequence: CASSPPGGGGGNQPQHF. The DNA of the CDR3 is TGTGCCAGCAGCCCGCCGGGTGGGGGGGGAGGCAATCAGCCCCAGCATTTT. The entire variable domain, with the rest obtained from reference TRBV7-8 and TRBJ1-5, is as follows: GAGVSQSPRYKVAKRGQDVALRCDPISGHVSLFWYQQALGQGPEFLTYFQNEAQLDKSGLPSDRFFAERPEGSVSTLKIQRTQQEDSAVYLCASSPPGGGGGNQPQHFGDGTRLSIL.

V is TRBV20-1 and J is TRBJ1-1, with TRBD1 matching 11 bases. CDR1 is DFQATT, CDR2 SNEGSKA, per germline (reference sequence). Losses at the gene ends were 5 bases for V and 0 bases for J; bases not matched to a gene: 2. The CDR3 consists of 14 residues. CDR3 sequence: CSAGQGAMNTEAFF. DNA of the CDR3: TGCAGTGCTGGACAGGGGGCCATGAACACTGAAGCTTTCTTT.

J is TRBJ2-1 and V is TRBV20-1; unclear D gene. CDR1 DFQATT and CDR2 SNEGSKA come from the germline V gene (reference sequence). V shed 6 bases and J shed 4 bases, with 16 bases lying between them. The CDR3 extends over 14 amino acids. In nucleotides, the CDR3 is TGCAGTGCGTACGGCCCTCTGCCTTACAATGAGCAGTTCTTC. Encoded protein: CSAYGPLPYNEQFF.

Ten or more counts support this clonotype. The V and J genes are TRBV7-9 and TRBJ2-3; 8 bases agree with TRBD2. The J segment lost 1 base and the V segment lost 4 bases, leaving 1 base of the junction unmatched. CDR1 is SEHNR and CDR2 is FQNEAQ in the germline V gene (reference sequence). The CDR3 consists of 14 residues. The CDR3 nucleotides are TGTGCCAGCAGCTCAGCGGGGGGCACAGATACGCAGTATTTT. It encodes CASSSAGGTDTQYF.

The CDR3 reads CASSLLAGGLVEQYF. The CDR3 DNA sequence: TGTGCCAGCAGCCTGCTAGCGGGGGGTCTGGTCGAGCAGTACTTC. This chain connects TRBV7-4 to TRBJ2-7; 11 bases align to TRBD2. The V gene's germline CDR1 is SGHVT and CDR2 SQSDAQ. The ends lost 5 bases at V and 6 bases at J; junction bases unmatched: 9. The CDR3 is 15 residues long.

This clonotype was detected many times. The genes are TRBV15 and TRBJ1-2; TRBD1 is a possible D gene (5 bases). V was cut by 0 bases and J by 5 bases, with 13 bases left in between. The CDR3 has 15 residues. Germline CDR1 is LNHNV and CDR2 is YYDKDF (reference sequence). CDR3 amino acids: CATSRDRRRQYGYTF. CDR3 coding DNA: TGTGCCACCAGCAGAGACCGTAGGAGACAGTATGGCTACACCTTC.

The chain carries TRBV4-1 and TRBJ2-2; 10 bases are a match to TRBD2. Per the germline V gene, CDR1 is MGHRA and CDR2 is YSYEKL. The V segment lost 1 base and the J segment 7 bases; nucleotides outside the gene matches: 9. The CDR3 totals 17 residues. The CDR3 nucleotides are TGCGCCAGCAGCCAAGCTCGGGAGCGGGGGGGTAACGGGGAGCTGTTTTTT. Amino acid sequence: CASSQARERGGNGELFF.

This clonotype has just a few counts. The chain employs TRBV20-1 and TRBJ1-2, with 12 nucleotides matching TRBD1. The length of the CDR3 is 13 residues. Germline loops: CDR1 DFQATT, CDR2 SNEGSKA (reference sequence). After removal of 3 bases from V and 6 bases from J, the junction contained 2 bases not matched to a gene. CDR3 protein: CSARGQGANGYTF. The CDR3 DNA sequence: TGCAGTGCTAGGGGACAGGGGGCAAATGGCTACACCTTC.

The rearrangement uses TRBV19 and TRBJ1-3, with D tentatively TRBD1 (6 bases). Trimming removed 3 bases at V and 0 bases at J, with 9 bases between. The CDR3 length is 15 residues. Germline CDR1 and CDR2: LNHDA and SQIVND (reference sequence). The CDR3 region is CASSMDSRSGNTIYF. DNA for the CDR3: TGTGCCAGTAGTATGGACAGCCGCTCTGGAAACACCATATATTTT.

The sample holds many counts of this clonotype. The V gene is TRBV7-2, the J gene TRBJ1-3; D gene ambiguous. V was trimmed by 5 bases and J by 0 bases, leaving 11 bases between them. The length of the CDR3 is 15 residues. The germline V gene has CDR1 SGHTA and CDR2 FQGNSA. The DNA of the CDR3 is TGTGCCAGCAGCGCCAGCATCCTCTCTGGAAACACCATATATTTT. Protein product: CASSASILSGNTIYF.

This clonotype was observed at least ten times. V usage is TRBV7-2 and J usage is TRBJ1-1, with a possible D match to TRBD1 (5 bases). CDR1 is SGHTA, CDR2 FQGNSA, per germline. The CDR3 runs to 16 residues. The germline V and J ends were trimmed by 3 bases and 7 bases, with 21 bases remaining between them. The DNA for the CDR3 is TGTGCCAGCAGCTTTCGGCTTCGGCAGGGTGGAATTGAAGCTTTCTTT. The encoded protein is CASSFRLRQGGIEAFF.

This clonotype was seen many times. The chain links TRBV7-2 to TRBJ2-2; D gene ambiguous. Trimming shortened V by 4 bases and J by 10 bases, and 1 base separated the two germline ends. Germline V gene data show CDR1 as SGHTA and CDR2 as FQGNSA. The CDR3 totals 9 residues. DNA for the CDR3: TGTGCCAGCAGCTCGGAGCTGTTTTTT. It is translated as CASSSELFF. The variable domain in full, with the rest retrieved from reference TRBV7-2 and TRBJ2-2, is GAGVSQSPSNKVTEKGKDVELRCDPISGHTALYWYRQSLGQGLEFLIYFQGNSAPDKSGLPSDRFSAERTGGSVSTLTIQRTQQEDSAVYLCASSSELFFGEGSRLTVL.

The chain carries TRBV7-8 and TRBJ2-7; TRBD2 aligns across 9 bases. CDR1 is SGHVS, CDR2 FQNEAQ, per germline. The CDR3 loop spans 14 amino acids. V dropped 3 bases and J dropped 4; count of bases not matched to a gene: 4. The chain's CDR3 is CASSFSGGIYEQYF. The CDR3 DNA is TGTGCCAGCAGCTTTAGCGGGGGAATTTACGAGCAGTACTTC.